One sample yielded the 8 T cell receptor beta chains listed below, sequenced in a study of T cell responses to AZD1222 COVID-19 vaccine. Sequencing was performed with immunoSEQ multiplex PCR; in TCRdb, only in-frame clones are kept and a portion is missing. The sample lists some 150,000 clones, around nine tenths occurring once. The sequences come from peripheral blood, collected 28 days after the second AZD1222 dose. These TCRs come from an adult who received the AZD1222 COVID-19 vaccine.

The rearrangement joins TRBV6-2 or TRBV6-3 to TRBJ2-5; tentatively, D is TRBD2 (5 bases). From germline, CDR1 is MNHEY and CDR2 SVGEGT. The V end was cut by 6 bases, the J end by 9 bases, with 14 bases between. There are 12 residues in the CDR3. The chain's CDR3 is CASSWRVEAQYF. CDR3 bases: TGTGCCAGCAGCTGGAGAGTGGAGGCCCAGTACTTC.

V is TRBV3-1 (or the pseudogene TRBV3-2) and J is TRBJ2-7; D is possibly TRBD2 (5 bases). V was clipped by 2 bases and J by 2 bases, with 16 bases between them. This CDR3 has 16 amino acids. Germline-derived CDR1 and CDR2 are LGHDT and YNNKEL (reference sequence). For the CDR3, the DNA is TGTGCCAGCAGCCAAAGAAACCCAGCGGTTACCTACGAGCAGTACTTC. It translates to CASSQRNPAVTYEQYF.

The V call is TRBV3-1 (or the pseudogene TRBV3-2), the J call TRBJ1-2; D call uncertain. Trimming pared 2 bases from V and 1 base from J, leaving 17 bases between. Per germline, CDR1 LGHDT and CDR2 YNNKEL (reference sequence). The CDR3 has 17 amino acids. CDR3: CASSQSTLRERNYGYTF. CDR3 nucleotides: TGTGCCAGCAGCCAATCCACCCTTCGGGAGCGTAACTATGGCTACACCTTC.

CDR3 coding DNA: TGTGCCAGCAGTTACTCCTCTTATTTAACTGAAGCTTTCTTT. Translated, it gives CASSYSSYLTEAFF. V gene TRBV6-2 or TRBV6-3 combines with J gene TRBJ1-1; no firm D call. Trimming took off 0 bases at V and 5 bases at J, with 10 bases between the two ends. Germline lookup yields CDR1 MNHEY and CDR2 SVGEGT. The CDR3 covers 14 residues.

The rearrangement joins TRBV9 to TRBJ2-2, with TRBD2 matching over 10 bases. This CDR3 is 18 amino acids long. Germline CDR1 is SGDLS and CDR2 is YYNGEE. V shed 0 bases and J 0 bases; nucleotides not matched to a gene: 5. Here the CDR3 DNA reads TGTGCCAGCAGCGTAGCGGTAGCGGGAGGACCGAACACCGGGGAGCTGTTTTTT. Translation: CASSVAVAGGPNTGELFF.

This rearrangement joins TRBV6-6 to TRBJ2-5; no clear D gene. The V gene's germline CDR1 is MNHNY and CDR2 SVGAGI (reference sequence). There are 10 residues in the CDR3. The V end was cut by 6 bases, the J end by 3 bases, with 2 bases between. CDR3 sequence reads: CASRKETQYF. The CDR3 DNA follows: TGTGCCAGCAGAAAAGAGACCCAGTACTTC.

The gene calls are TRBV6-5 and TRBJ2-7, with a weak D call TRBD1 (5 bases). This CDR3 spans 13 amino acids. The germline gives CDR1 MNHEY, CDR2 SVGAGI. V was trimmed by 8 bases and J by 1 base, leaving 12 bases between them. The CDR3 spells CASGAGPSYEQYF. CDR3 nucleotide sequence: TGTGCCAGCGGGGCAGGGCCGTCCTACGAGCAGTACTTC.

The rearrangement uses TRBV24-1 and TRBJ1-2; D is undetermined. Germline V gene data show CDR1 as KGHDR and CDR2 as SFDVKD. This CDR3 comprises 16 residues. V lost 5 bases to trimming and J lost 2 bases, with 17 bases between them. CDR3 sequence: CATSAGSREGNYGYTF. CDR3 nucleotide sequence: TGTGCCACCAGTGCGGGGTCCCGAGAAGGGAACTATGGCTACACCTTC.